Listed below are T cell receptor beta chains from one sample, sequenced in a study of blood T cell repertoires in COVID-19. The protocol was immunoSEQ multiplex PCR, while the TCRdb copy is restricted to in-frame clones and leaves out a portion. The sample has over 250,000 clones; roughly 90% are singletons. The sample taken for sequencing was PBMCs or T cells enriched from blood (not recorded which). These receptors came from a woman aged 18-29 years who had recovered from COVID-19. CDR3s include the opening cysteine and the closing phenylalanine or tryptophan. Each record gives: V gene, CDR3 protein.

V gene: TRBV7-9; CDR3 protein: CASSSRGQGSYEQYF
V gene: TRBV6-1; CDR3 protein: CASSEGIRETQYF
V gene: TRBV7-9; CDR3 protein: CASSLASQDEQYF
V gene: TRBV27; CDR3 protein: CASSDRGPSNTEAFF
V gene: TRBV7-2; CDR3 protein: CASTLLQGYTGNTIYF
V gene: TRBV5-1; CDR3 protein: CASSLNTGSGNTIYF
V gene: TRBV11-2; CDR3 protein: CASSLERGGGYIQYF
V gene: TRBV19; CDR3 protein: CASSIVAGGWDTEAFF
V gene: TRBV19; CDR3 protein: CASSKTSRADTQYF
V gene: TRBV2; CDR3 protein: CASSEQGQLNSPLHF
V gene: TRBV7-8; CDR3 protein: CASSQFSGLLNSPLHF
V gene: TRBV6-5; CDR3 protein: CASSYRISGWVHEQYF
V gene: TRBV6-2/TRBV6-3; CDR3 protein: CASSRTGDFYGYTF
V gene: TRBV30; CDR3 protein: CAWNSRQASGYTF
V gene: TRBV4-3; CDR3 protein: CASSQDILGGSNEKLFF
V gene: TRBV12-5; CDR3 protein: CASGLAPIGLAGNTGELFF
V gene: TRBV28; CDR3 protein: CASSLSGRETQYF
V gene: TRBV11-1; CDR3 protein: CASSGRDRAEKLFF
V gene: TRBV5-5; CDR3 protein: CASSFVLRGKYEQYF
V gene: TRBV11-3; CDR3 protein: CASSTGTSGRTDTQYF
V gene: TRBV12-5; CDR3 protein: CASGLVRTGITEAFF
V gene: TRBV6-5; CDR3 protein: CASSRGDEQYF
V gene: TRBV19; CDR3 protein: CASSNDNSGANVLTF
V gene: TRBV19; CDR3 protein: CASSPSGASGKEFF
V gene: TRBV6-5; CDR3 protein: CASRMWRGTEFF
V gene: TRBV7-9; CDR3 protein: CACGQTNTEAFF
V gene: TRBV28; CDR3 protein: CASSRANTEAFF
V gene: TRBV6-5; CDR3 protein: CASSLTGTGDYGYTF
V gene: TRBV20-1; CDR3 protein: CSASGTSSPLHF
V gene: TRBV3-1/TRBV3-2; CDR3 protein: CASSQGTGGQETQYF